What follows describes a single TCR beta chain. This clonotype has a count of ten or more. There is no known antigen for this receptor. No much larger clonotype is one base removed from it; base qualities were not supplied. The data were taken from a study of T cells in Graves' hyperthyroidism and ophthalmopathy (dated by TCRdb to the late 2010s). In terms of the full investigation: Peripheral blood samples were taken at the time of initial diagnosis, prior to any treatment. Following sampling, methimazole starting at 30 mg daily was given to hyperthyroidism patients, and high-dose intravenous methylprednisolone was given to ophthalmopathy patients. For training and testing, the roughly 93 patients in the discovery cohort were randomly divided in a 7:3 ratio. According to the paper, TCR Vbeta CDR3 sequencing was carried out on 135 peripheral blood samples, which came from under 50 ophthalmopathy, 75 or so hyperthyroidism and roughly 17 progressor patients. In addition, the study compared T-cell repertoires in thyroid tissue and in blood from about six Graves' hyperthyroidism patients. TCR V-J signatures able to tell the groups apart were searched for in a discovery cohort of around 95 patients, of whom more than 40 had Graves' ophthalmopathy and under 65 had stable Graves' hyperthyroidism. Prospective prediction of ophthalmopathy was tested in an independent validation cohort consisting of 18 to 20 hyperthyroidism patients and 15 to 17 patients who later progressed to ophthalmopathy. Overall study results and their limits: Ophthalmopathy was separated from stable hyperthyroidism by a 13 V-J signature model, with about 86% sensitivity and about 81% specificity obtained in cross-validation and 80%/75% obtained in testing. In validation, progression to ophthalmopathy was predicted by the model with approximately 67% sensitivity and approximately 78% specificity, a median of roughly 6 months before onset. Most expanded thyroid clonotypes (frequency above 0.001) were also detected in blood, a finding suggesting that blood repertoires may reflect thyroid immune responses. Sample size was not statistically predetermined, and blinding of investigators to group allocation was not performed.

Taken from the germline V gene, the CDR1 and CDR2 loops are MDHEN and SYDVKM. The CDR3 spans 13 residues, from the cysteine through the phenylalanine. Only the CDR3 DNA stays, 39 bases, in frame from base 1. V gives up 3 bases and J gives up 7 bases, and the segment between their germline ends measures 13 bases. Moderately to severely active disease, a Clinical Activity Score of at least 3, a NOSPECS grade of at least 4, and a duration under 3 months were present in ophthalmopathy patients. The study excluded patients with uncontrolled infections, other autoimmune diseases, pregnancy or lactation. Diagnoses relied on clinical symptoms, serum thyroxine and TRAb, thyroid ultrasound and orbital computed tomography. Ficoll-Paque density gradient centrifugation was used to isolate PBMCs from approximately 11 ml of fresh peripheral blood. Total RNA was extracted using Trizol reagent, and RNA quality was assessed on an Agilent 2100 Bioanalyzer.

The TCR beta CDR3 regions were amplified from the RNA transcripts. A first-round RT-PCR of the TCR CDR3 used the HTBI primer set with the Qiagen OneStep RT-PCR kit. The libraries were constructed in a second round of multiplex PCR and then size-selected and purified. Paired-end sequencing of the libraries was performed with 100 bp reads on an Illumina HiSeq2000. The authors processed their data as follows. SOAPnuke was used to process the raw data, throwing out any read that contained adapters or uncalled bases, had a mean Phred below 15, or lacked an exact constant-primer or identifier match. COPE v1.2.5 was used to merge the high-quality paired reads, and each unique nucleotide sequence was defined as a clonotype. MiTCR v1.1 was used to align clonotypes to the IMGT TRBV, TRBD and TRBJ reference segments. Analysis was restricted to V-J combinations with a frequency above 0.0001, which covered 99.2% of repertoires. The TCS score was defined as the ratio of F50 (clonal expansion) to E x V (chaos), calculated using BLOSUM62-based TCRdist between CDR3 peptides within each V-J. Welch's t-statistics and random forest reduced 500 to 550 V-J features to 13, which were used in a naive Bayes classifier (R e1071). Using fastp at Q25 and MiXCR, TCRdb reprocessed the public reads and kept productive beta chains. Duplicate CDR3 protein sequences are folded into a single record with the most common DNA and genes. What appears here as the V and J calls and clone size reflects TCRdb's work, not the paper's. A total of some 500,000 distinct CDR3 sequences appear in this sample, roughly 24% of them only once. The ten biggest clones cover about 11% of the sample.

The chain is made from TRBV28 and TRBJ2-7, and possibly TRBD1, on 6 matching bases. Source material: blood. The source is a woman aged 25-40 years with Graves' ophthalmopathy. This receptor carries the CDR3 CASSFFSGDEQYF. The nucleotides read TGTGCCAGCAGTTTTTTTTCAGGGGATGAGCAGTACTTC.